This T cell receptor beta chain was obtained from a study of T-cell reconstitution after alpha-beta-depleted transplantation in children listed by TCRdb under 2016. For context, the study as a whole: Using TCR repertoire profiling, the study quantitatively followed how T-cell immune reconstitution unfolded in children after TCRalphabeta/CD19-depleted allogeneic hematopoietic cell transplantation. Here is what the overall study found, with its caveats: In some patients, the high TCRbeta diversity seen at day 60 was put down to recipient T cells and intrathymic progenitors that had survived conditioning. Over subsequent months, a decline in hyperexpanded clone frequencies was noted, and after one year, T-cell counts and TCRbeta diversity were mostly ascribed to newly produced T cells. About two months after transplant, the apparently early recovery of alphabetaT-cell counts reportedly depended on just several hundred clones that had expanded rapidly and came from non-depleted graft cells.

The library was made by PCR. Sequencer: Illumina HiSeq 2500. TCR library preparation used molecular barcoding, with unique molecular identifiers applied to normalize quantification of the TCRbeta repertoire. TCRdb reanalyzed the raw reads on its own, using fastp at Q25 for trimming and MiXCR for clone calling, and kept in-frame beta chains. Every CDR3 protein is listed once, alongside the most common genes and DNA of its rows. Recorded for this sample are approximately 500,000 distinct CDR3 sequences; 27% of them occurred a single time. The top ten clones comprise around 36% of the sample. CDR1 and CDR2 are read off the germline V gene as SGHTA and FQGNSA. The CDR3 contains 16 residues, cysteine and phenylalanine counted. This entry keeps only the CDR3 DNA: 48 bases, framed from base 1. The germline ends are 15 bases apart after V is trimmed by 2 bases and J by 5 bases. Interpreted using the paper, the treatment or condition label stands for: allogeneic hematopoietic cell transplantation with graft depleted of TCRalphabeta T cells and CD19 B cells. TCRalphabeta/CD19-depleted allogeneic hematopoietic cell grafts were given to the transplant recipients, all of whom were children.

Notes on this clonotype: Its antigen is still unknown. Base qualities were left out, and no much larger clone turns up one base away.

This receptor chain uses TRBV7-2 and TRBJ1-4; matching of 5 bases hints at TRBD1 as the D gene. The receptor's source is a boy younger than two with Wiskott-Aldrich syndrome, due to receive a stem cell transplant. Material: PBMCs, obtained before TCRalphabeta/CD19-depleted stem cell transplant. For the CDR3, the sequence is CASSLCPGRDNEKLFF. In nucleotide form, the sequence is TGTGCCAGCAGCTTATGCCCCGGCAGGGACAATGAAAAACTGTTTTTT.